These T cell receptor beta chains were read from a single sample in a study of blood T cell repertoires in COVID-19. Using immunoSEQ multiplex PCR, the repertoire was profiled, and TCRdb retains in-frame clones only, with some absent. The sample lists more than 95,000 clones; 75% to 90% were seen once. Source material: peripheral blood. All receptors come from a man between 60 and 75 years old with acute or convalescent COVID-19. Both conserved end residues are part of each CDR3. A D gene is named only where the DNA matches it firmly. Clone size is given for some rows only: seen once, a few or many times, or a class if the clone is expanded.

clone_size | j_call | v_call | d_call | cdr3_aa | cdr3_nt
. | TRBJ1-3 | TRBV5-1 | TRBD1 | CASSLAPTGKNSGNTIYF | TGCGCCAGCAGCTTGGCCCCGACAGGGAAGAACTCTGGAAACACCATATATTTT
. | TRBJ1-2 | TRBV6-5 | TRBD1 | CASRRTGVDGYTF | TGTGCCAGCCGCCGGACAGGGGTCGATGGCTACACCTTC
. | TRBJ2-1 | TRBV18 | TRBD2 | CASSPPSGTTLEQFF | TGTGCCAGCTCACCACCCAGCGGGACCACCCTCGAGCAGTTCTTC
. | TRBJ1-2 | TRBV19 | . | CASSIRQGLGGYGYTF | TGTGCCAGTAGTATACGTCAGGGACTAGGCGGCTATGGCTACACCTTC
. | TRBJ1-4 | TRBV7-2 | TRBD1 | CASSLDPYRGEKLFF | TGTGCCAGCAGCTTAGACCCTTACAGGGGAGAAAAACTGTTTTTT
. | TRBJ1-1 | TRBV18 | . | CASSQLQSSNTEAFF | TGTGCCAGCTCACAGCTACAGAGCTCTAACACTGAAGCTTTCTTT
. | TRBJ2-1 | TRBV20-1 | . | CSSRVYNEQFF | TGCAGTTCCAGGGTCTACAATGAGCAGTTCTTC
. | TRBJ2-5 | TRBV5-4 | . | CASSLELAPSADQYF | TGTGCCAGCAGCCTGGAGCTAGCCCCTTCCGCGGACCAGTACTTC
. | TRBJ1-2 | TRBV6-5 | TRBD1 | CASSRRDRGNYGYTF | TGTGCCAGCAGTCGAAGGGACAGGGGGAACTATGGCTACACCTTC
. | TRBJ1-2 | TRBV11-2 | TRBD1 | CASSLGQGRGYGYTF | TGTGCCAGCAGCTTAGGACAGGGCAGAGGGTATGGCTACACCTTC
. | TRBJ1-4 | TRBV6-6 | TRBD1 | CASSPRDRQNEKLFF | TGTGCCAGCAGCCCCCGGGACAGACAAAATGAAAAACTGTTTTTT
. | TRBJ2-7 | TRBV6-5 | TRBD1 | CASSLKTGSYAQYF | TGTGCCAGCAGTCTGAAGACAGGGTCCTACGCGCAGTACTTC
. | TRBJ1-2 | TRBV9 | TRBD1 | CASSPLTGPNGYTF | TGTGCCAGCAGCCCCTTGACAGGGCCCAATGGCTACACCTTC
. | TRBJ1-3 | TRBV18 | TRBD1 | CASSTGERNTIYF | TGTGCCAGCTCGACAGGGGAGCGGAACACCATATATTTT
. | TRBJ2-7 | TRBV2 | . | CASSEAAAYEQYF | TGTGCCAGCAGTGAAGCTGCGGCCTACGAGCAGTACTTC
few | TRBJ2-5 | TRBV5-4 | TRBD2 | CASSPPGLAGGETQYF | TGTGCCAGCAGCCCCCCGGGACTAGCGGGAGGGGAGACCCAGTACTTC
few | TRBJ1-1 | TRBV7-9 | . | CASSADRNTEAFF | TGTGCCAGCAGCGCAGACAGGAACACTGAAGCTTTCTTT
. | TRBJ2-1 | TRBV11-2 | TRBD2 | CASSHRLAGVRSYNEQFF | TGTGCCAGCAGCCACCGACTAGCGGGAGTTCGGTCCTACAATGAGCAGTTCTTC
. | TRBJ1-4 | TRBV18 | TRBD1 | CASSLVGQEVPNEKLFF | TGTGCCAGCTCACTGGTCGGACAGGAGGTTCCTAATGAAAAACTGTTTTTT
. | TRBJ2-7 | TRBV5-1 | TRBD1 | CASSLQGDTYEQYF | TGCGCCAGCAGCTTACAGGGGGACACCTACGAGCAGTACTTC
. | TRBJ2-3 | TRBV27 | TRBD1 | CASSFFAASGGKTDTQYF | TGTGCCAGCAGTTTTTTTGCTGCTTCAGGGGGTAAGACAGATACGCAGTATTTT
once | TRBJ2-7 | TRBV19 | TRBD2 | CASSIILPGGRPYEQYF | TGTGCCAGTAGTATAATCTTACCAGGCGGGAGGCCCTACGAGCAGTACTTC
few | TRBJ1-6 | TRBV27 | . | CASSLQGNNSPLHF | TGTGCCAGCAGTTTACAGGGGAATAATTCACCCCTCCACTTT
. | TRBJ2-7 | TRBV6-5 | . | CASIPGGDAAYEQYF | TGTGCCAGCATTCCTGGAGGGGACGCTGCTTACGAGCAGTACTTC
. | TRBJ1-1 | TRBV5-4 | TRBD1 | CASSFDRGNTEAFF | TGTGCCAGCAGCTTCGACAGGGGCAACACTGAAGCTTTCTTT
. | TRBJ1-6 | TRBV6-1 | TRBD1 | CASSEEGTGRYNSPLHF | TGTGCCAGCAGTGAAGAGGGGACAGGGAGGTATAATTCACCCCTCCACTTT
once | TRBJ1-4 | TRBV5-6 | TRBD1 | CASSLTGQDDEKLFF | TGTGCCAGCAGCTTAACGGGACAGGACGATGAAAAACTGTTTTTT
. | TRBJ2-1 | TRBV20-1 | . | CSASAPHRPEQFF | TGCAGTGCTAGTGCACCACACCGCCCGGAGCAGTTCTTC
. | TRBJ1-4 | TRBV5-1 | . | CASSLPQTEKLFF | TGCGCCAGCAGCTTACCACAGACTGAAAAACTGTTTTTT
. | TRBJ1-1 | TRBV19 | . | CASSTSGVNTEAFF | TGTGCCAGTAGTACTTCTGGAGTGAACACTGAAGCTTTCTTT
. | TRBJ2-1 | TRBV28 | TRBD2 | CATAKTSGAYNEQFF | TGTGCCACCGCTAAGACTAGCGGGGCCTACAATGAGCAGTTCTTC
few | TRBJ1-2 | TRBV6-5 | . | CASNYDPTGLGYGYTF | TGTGCCAGCAATTATGATCCCACAGGGTTAGGCTATGGCTACACCTTC
once | TRBJ1-1 | TRBV19 | . | CASSLQGRLGTEAFF | TGTGCCAGTAGTCTACAGGGTAGGCTAGGCACTGAAGCTTTCTTT
. | TRBJ2-3 | TRBV6-5 | TRBD2 | CASRRAGATTDTQYF | TGTGCCAGCAGACGAGCGGGAGCCACCACAGATACGCAGTATTTT
. | TRBJ1-2 | TRBV5-8 | TRBD1 | CASSLFAGGSYGYTF | TGTGCCAGCAGTCTGTTTGCAGGGGGAAGCTATGGCTACACCTTC
. | TRBJ1-4 | TRBV3-1/TRBV3-2 | . | CASNSGTRLFF | TGTGCCAGCAACTCCGGGACAAGGCTGTTTTTT
. | TRBJ2-7 | TRBV6-5 | . | CASMLGGSSYEQYF | TGTGCCAGCATGTTAGGGGGAAGCTCCTACGAGCAGTACTTC
. | TRBJ1-1 | TRBV19 | . | CASSIGTAVMNTEAFF | TGTGCCAGTAGTATAGGGACAGCCGTCATGAACACTGAAGCTTTCTTT
once | TRBJ2-3 | TRBV28 | . | CASSSRTDTQYF | TGTGCCAGCAGTTCTCGCACAGATACGCAGTATTTT
few | TRBJ2-7 | TRBV3-1/TRBV3-2 | . | CASSRGYYEQYF | TGTGCCAGCAGCCGGGGCTACTACGAGCAGTACTTC
. | TRBJ2-3 | TRBV10-3 | TRBD2 | CAISEGLAGITDTQYF | TGTGCCATCAGTGAGGGACTAGCGGGAATCACAGATACGCAGTATTTT
. | TRBJ2-5 | TRBV7-8 | TRBD2 | CASSPRTSVETQYF | TGTGCCAGCAGCCCCCGGACTAGCGTCGAGACCCAGTACTTC
. | TRBJ2-7 | TRBV10-3 | . | CAISESSLYEQYF | TGTGCCATCAGTGAGTCGAGTCTTTACGAGCAGTACTTC
once | TRBJ2-3 | TRBV29-1 | TRBD1 | CSVNRGRTDTQYF | TGCAGCGTCAACAGGGGGAGGACAGATACGCAGTATTTT
. | TRBJ2-2 | TRBV5-4 | . | CASSLGQVSKELFF | TGTGCCAGCAGCTTGGGACAGGTATCGAAGGAGCTGTTTTTT
. | TRBJ1-1 | TRBV10-3 | . | CAISQLTGGINTEAFF | TGTGCCATCAGTCAGTTGACAGGCGGAATTAACACTGAAGCTTTCTTT
. | TRBJ1-4 | TRBV5-5 | TRBD1 | CASSSLQGSGEKLFF | TGTGCCAGCAGCTCGCTACAGGGGTCGGGGGAAAAACTGTTTTTT
. | TRBJ1-2 | TRBV14 | . | CASSQDVGGYGYTF | TGTGCCAGCAGCCAAGATGTCGGGGGCTATGGCTACACCTTC
few | TRBJ2-7 | TRBV6-1 | . | CASSDTWGGYEQYF | TGTGCCAGCAGTGATACTTGGGGAGGCTACGAGCAGTACTTC
once | TRBJ1-4 | TRBV29-1 | . | CSVARGGNEKLFF | TGCAGCGTCGCCAGGGGTGGGAATGAAAAACTGTTTTTT
. | TRBJ1-1 | TRBV6-1 | TRBD1 | CASSEEDRLNTEAFF | TGTGCCAGCAGTGAAGAGGACAGGCTGAACACTGAAGCTTTCTTT
. | TRBJ2-3 | TRBV24-1 | TRBD2 | CATSDPGTSGTTDTQYF | TGTGCCACCAGTGACCCCGGGACTAGCGGGACCACAGATACGCAGTATTTT
. | TRBJ2-1 | TRBV28 | TRBD1 | CASDRGHEQFF | TGTGCCTCTGACAGGGGCCATGAGCAGTTCTTC
few | TRBJ2-5 | TRBV5-1 | . | CASSRQQETQYF | TGCGCCAGCAGCAGACAGCAAGAGACCCAGTACTTC
. | TRBJ2-7 | TRBV29-1 | . | CSVLTGPSSYEQYF | TGCAGCGTTCTGACAGGCCCCAGCTCCTACGAGCAGTACTTC